This entry is about one TCR beta chain. Which antigen it targets is not known. No per-base quality is available; no much larger clone lies one base away. From cysteine to phenylalanine, the CDR3 is 16 amino acids long. The read is trimmed to its CDR3 DNA, 48 bases read in frame from base 1. V and J are truncated by 1 base and 6 bases respectively, leaving an intervening sequence of 13 bases. This entry comes from a study of T cells in Graves' hyperthyroidism and ophthalmopathy (dated by TCRdb to between 2017 and 2020). Describing the broader study: TCR V-J signatures able to tell the groups apart were searched for in a discovery cohort of 100 or so patients, of whom over 40 had Graves' ophthalmopathy and about 60 had stable Graves' hyperthyroidism. TCR Vbeta CDR3 sequencing of 140 or so peripheral blood samples (43 ophthalmopathy, under 80 hyperthyroidism and some 17 progressor patients) is reported in the paper. In addition, the study compared T-cell repertoires in thyroid tissue and in blood from roughly 6 Graves' hyperthyroidism patients. The 95 to 100 discovery patients were divided at random into training and test sets in a 7:3 ratio. Prospective prediction of ophthalmopathy was tested in an independent validation cohort consisting of 18 hyperthyroidism patients and approximately 16 patients who later progressed to ophthalmopathy. After sampling, hyperthyroidism patients received methimazole starting at 30 mg daily, and ophthalmopathy patients received high-dose intravenous methylprednisolone.

TCR beta CDR3 regions were amplified from RNA transcripts. The first round of RT-PCR for the TCR CDR3 was performed with the HTBI primer set and the Qiagen OneStep RT-PCR kit. Libraries were constructed in a second round of multiplex PCR, after which size selection and purification were carried out. Libraries were sequenced paired-end with 100 bp reads on an Illumina HiSeq2000. The published analysis was carried out like this. SOAPnuke was used to process the raw data, with reads discarded if the reads contained adapters or uncalled bases, had a mean Phred below 15, or lacked an exact constant-primer or identifier match. COPE v1.2.5 was used to merge the high-quality paired reads, and each unique nucleotide sequence was defined as a clonotype. MiTCR v1.1 was used to align clonotypes to the IMGT TRBV, TRBD and TRBJ reference segments. Analysis was restricted to V-J combinations with a frequency above 0.0001, which covered 99.2% of repertoires. A TCS score was defined as the ratio between F50 (clonal expansion) and ExV (chaos), using BLOSUM62-based TCRdist between CDR3 peptides within each V-J. Welch's t-statistics and random forest reduced some 510 V-J features to about 12, which were used in a naive Bayes classifier (R e1071). Thyroid-blood repertoire similarity was quantified with the Morisita-Horn index. TCRdb cleaned the public reads at Q25 with fastp, built clones with MiXCR and kept in-frame beta chains. Rows are combined by CDR3 protein, so each entry shows the most common genes and DNA. These V and J calls rely on TCRdb rather than the paper's analysis. A total of more than 550,000 distinct CDR3 sequences appear in this sample, about 45% of them only once. About 7.2% of the sample is in the top ten clones.

Exclusion was applied to patients with uncontrolled infections, other autoimmune diseases, pregnancy or lactation. Diagnoses were based on clinical symptoms, serum thyroxine and TRAb, thyroid ultrasound and orbital computed tomography. Total RNA was extracted using Trizol reagent, and RNA quality was assessed on an Agilent 2100 Bioanalyzer. What the work shows at the level of the full study, not this receptor alone: Most expanded thyroid clonotypes (frequency above 0.001) were also detected in blood, suggesting blood repertoires may reflect thyroid immune responses. In cross-validation, a model built on a 13 V-J signature told ophthalmopathy apart from stable hyperthyroidism with approximately 90% sensitivity and 81% to 82% specificity, and in testing the same model reached 80%/75%. In validation, the model predicted progression to ophthalmopathy a median of roughly 6.2 months before onset, with over 60% sensitivity and 72.22% specificity. No statistical method was used to set the sample size in advance, and investigators knew the group allocation.

The sequence came from an adult man with Graves' disease, either hyperthyroidism or ophthalmopathy (not recorded which). The sequencing input was peripheral blood or thyroid tissue (not recorded which). The V gene is TRBV12-3 or TRBV12-4 and the J gene is TRBJ1-6; the best D guess is TRBD1, with 5 bases matching. The CDR3 region: CASSLDGGKANSPLHF. Read as DNA, the sequence is TGTGCCAGCAGTTTAGATGGGGGGAAGGCTAATTCACCCCTCCACTTT.